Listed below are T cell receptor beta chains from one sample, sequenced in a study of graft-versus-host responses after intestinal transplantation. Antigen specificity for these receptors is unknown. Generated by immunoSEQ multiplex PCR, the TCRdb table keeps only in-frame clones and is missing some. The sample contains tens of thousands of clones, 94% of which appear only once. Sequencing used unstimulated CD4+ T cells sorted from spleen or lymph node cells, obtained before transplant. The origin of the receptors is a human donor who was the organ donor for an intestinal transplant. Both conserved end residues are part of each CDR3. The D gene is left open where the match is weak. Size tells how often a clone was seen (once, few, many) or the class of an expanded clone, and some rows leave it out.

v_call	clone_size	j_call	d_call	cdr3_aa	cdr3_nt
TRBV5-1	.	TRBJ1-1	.	CASSGRKNTEAFF	TGCGCCAGCAGTGGTCGGAAGAACACTGAAGCTTTCTTT
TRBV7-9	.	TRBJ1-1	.	CASSLEFGPRTEAFF	TGTGCCAGCAGCTTAGAGTTCGGCCCGAGGACTGAAGCTTTCTTT
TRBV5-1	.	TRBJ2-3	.	CASSSDRSTQYF	TGCGCCAGCAGCTCCGACCGGAGTACGCAGTATTTT
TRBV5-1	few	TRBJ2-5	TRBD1	CASSLAGGQETQYF	TGCGCCAGCAGCTTGGCAGGGGGCCAAGAGACCCAGTACTTC
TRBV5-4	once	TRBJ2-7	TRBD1	CASSLQGARYEQYF	TGTGCCAGCAGCTTACAGGGGGCAAGGTACGAGCAGTACTTC
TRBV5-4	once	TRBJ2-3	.	CASSSAETDTQYF	TGTGCCAGCAGCTCCGCGGAGACAGATACGCAGTATTTT
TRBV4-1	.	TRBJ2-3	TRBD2	CASSQGWGGGWFTDTQYF	TGCGCCAGCAGCCAAGGTTGGGGGGGTGGGTGGTTCACAGATACGCAGTATTTT
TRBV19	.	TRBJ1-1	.	CASITGSTYTEAFF	TGTGCCAGTATCACAGGGTCTACGTACACTGAAGCTTTCTTT
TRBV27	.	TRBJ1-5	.	CASSFQGGSNQPQHF	TGTGCCAGCAGTTTTCAGGGAGGTAGCAATCAGCCCCAGCATTTT
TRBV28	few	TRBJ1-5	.	CASTRNQPQHF	TGTGCCAGCACCCGTAATCAGCCCCAGCATTTT
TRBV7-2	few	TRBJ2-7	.	CASSLSSGAYEQYF	TGTGCCAGCAGCTTATCTTCGGGGGCCTACGAGCAGTACTTC
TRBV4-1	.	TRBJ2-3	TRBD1	CASSQRQGTEDTQYF	TGCGCCAGCAGCCAACGACAGGGCACCGAAGATACGCAGTATTTT
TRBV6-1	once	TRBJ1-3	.	CASSIGATGNTIYF	TGTGCCAGCAGTATCGGGGCCACTGGAAACACCATATATTTT
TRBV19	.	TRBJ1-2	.	CASSIQGNYGYTF	TGTGCCAGTAGTATCCAGGGGAACTATGGCTACACCTTC
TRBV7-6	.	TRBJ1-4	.	CASSWGSGEKLFF	TGTGCCAGCAGCTGGGGATCGGGTGAAAAACTGTTTTTT
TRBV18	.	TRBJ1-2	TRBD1	CASSPRDRDRGLSNYGYTF	TGTGCCAGCTCCCCACGTGACCGGGACAGGGGCCTATCTAACTATGGCTACACCTTC
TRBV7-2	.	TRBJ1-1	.	CASLDRYNTEAFF	TGTGCCAGCCTAGATAGGTACAACACTGAAGCTTTCTTT
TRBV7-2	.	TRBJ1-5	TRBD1	CASSSGQGNNQPQHF	TGTGCCAGCAGCTCGGGACAGGGGAACAATCAGCCCCAGCATTTT
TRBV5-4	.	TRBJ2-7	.	CASSSRGRTPEQYF	TGTGCCAGCAGCTCACGGGGACGTACGCCGGAGCAGTACTTC
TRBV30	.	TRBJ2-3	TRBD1	CAWRRDSFTDTQYF	TGTGCCTGGAGGAGGGACAGTTTCACAGATACGCAGTATTTT
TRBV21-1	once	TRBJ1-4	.	CASRASVPATNEKLFF	TGTGCCAGCAGAGCCAGCGTCCCGGCAACTAATGAAAAACTGTTTTTT
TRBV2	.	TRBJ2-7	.	CASTRTVTYEQYF	TGTGCCAGCACCAGGACAGTAACCTACGAGCAGTACTTC
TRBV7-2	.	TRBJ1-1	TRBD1	CASSLQGANTEAFF	TGTGCCAGCAGCTTACAGGGGGCGAACACTGAAGCTTTCTTT